This passage covers 15 T cell receptor beta chains from one sample sequenced in a study of regulatory T cells in long-lasting Graves disease. Time point in this sample: newly diagnosed GD, antithyroid drugs for less than 3 months. TCR sequences were obtained from RNA taken from PBMCs. For TCR beta, libraries came from iRepertoire HTBI primers and Arm-PCR of CDR3 regions. From the multiplex PCR reads, TCRdb called clonotypes with MiXCR, one entry per CDR3 protein. The table lists 400,000 to 500,000 distinct CDR3 sequences, less than 20% of them singletons. These data were also filed under a second study, of T cells in Graves' hyperthyroidism and ophthalmopathy.

Sequenced here: peripheral blood mononuclear cells (PBMCs), sampled at new diagnosis, from a patient treated with antithyroid drugs. The receptor set was obtained from a woman between 18 and 29 years old with Graves disease.

The chain couples TRBV20-1 to TRBJ2-2; 8 bases align to TRBD1. The germline V gene has CDR1 DFQATT and CDR2 SNEGSKA (reference sequence). The trim removed 1 base at V and 1 base at J, leaving 5 bases unmatched. The CDR3 extends over 16 amino acids. This chain's CDR3 is CSARVPGTGNTGELFF. The CDR3, as DNA: TGCAGTGCTAGAGTCCCCGGGACAGGGAACACCGGGGAGCTGTTTTTT.

This clonotype was seen more than once but under ten times. The rearrangement links TRBV6-5 to TRBJ1-5; no firm D call. CDR1 is MNHEY and CDR2 is SVGAGI in the germline V gene. The CDR3 has 13 residues. V was pared by 2 bases and J by 3 bases, with 5 bases between. CDR3: CASSYRVNQPQHF. CDR3 coding DNA: TGTGCCAGCAGTTACAGGGTCAATCAGCCCCAGCATTTT.

This clonotype appeared a few times. This sequence joins TRBV20-1 and TRBJ2-1; 10 positions match TRBD2. Losses at the gene ends were 5 bases for V and 0 bases for J; bases not matched to a gene: 7. CDR3 length: 16 amino acids. Germline V gene sequence: CDR1 DFQATT, CDR2 SNEGSKA (reference sequence). The CDR3 loop is CSAVGLAHSSYNEQFF. The CDR3 region has the DNA TGCAGTGCTGTGGGACTAGCGCATAGCTCCTACAATGAGCAGTTCTTC.

This clonotype has just one count. The CDR3 is CSATDRGTYGYTF. In DNA form, the CDR3 reads TGCAGTGCAACCGACAGGGGGACCTATGGCTACACCTTC. The chain uses TRBV20-1 and TRBJ1-2; 9 nucleotides agree with TRBD1. CDR1 and CDR2 from the germline V gene are DFQATT and SNEGSKA (reference sequence). The CDR3 covers 13 residues. V dropped 6 bases and J dropped 4; count of bases not matched to a gene: 6.

This clonotype came up many times. This chain uses TRBV5-1 with TRBJ2-2; D is undetermined. The germline V and J ends were trimmed by 1 base and 1 base, with 8 bases remaining between them. Germline V gene lookup returns CDR1 SGHRS and CDR2 YFSETQ. The CDR3 totals 15 residues. In DNA form, the CDR3 reads TGCGCCAGCAGCTTGTTAGAGAAGAACACCGGGGAGCTGTTTTTT. It yields the protein CASSLLEKNTGELFF.

The genes are TRBV18 and TRBJ2-7; 8 nucleotides match TRBD2. The J segment lost 2 bases and the V segment lost 0 bases, leaving 9 bases of the junction unmatched. CDR1 is KGHSH, CDR2 LQKENI, per germline. This CDR3 region has 17 residues. Here the CDR3 DNA reads TGTGCCAGCTCACCACCTAGGGCGGGAGGAACTACCTACGAGCAGTACTTC. Residues: CASSPPRAGGTTYEQYF. Together with reference TRBV18 and TRBJ2-7, the CDR3 gives the full variable domain: NAGVMQNPRHLVRRRGQEARLRCSPMKGHSHVYWYRQLPEEGLKFMVYLQKENIIDESGMPKERFSAEFPKEGPSILRIQQVVRGDSAAYFCASSPPRAGGTTYEQYFGPGTRLTVT.

The J gene is TRBJ2-7, the V gene TRBV29-1; no definite D call. CDR3 size: 11 residues. CDR1 and CDR2 from the germline V gene are SQVTM and ANQGSEA. V lost 5 bases, J lost 6 bases, and 11 bases lay in between. Here the CDR3 DNA reads TGCAGCGTTTTAAGGGTTGGCGAGCAGTACTTC. Protein: CSVLRVGEQYF.

This chain connects TRBV4-1 to TRBJ2-7; 8 nucleotides agree with TRBD1. Germline V lookup: CDR1 MGHRA, CDR2 YSYEKL. V lost 4 bases to trimming and J lost 2 bases; unmatched junction nucleotides: 13. The CDR3 is 17 amino acids. CDR3 bases: TGCGCCAGCAGCCGCATACTTGCCGGGACAGGAGCCTACGAGCAGTACTTC. The encoded protein is CASSRILAGTGAYEQYF.

This clonotype was counted at least ten times. The V and J genes are TRBV12-3 or TRBV12-4 and TRBJ2-3; 13 nucleotides match TRBD2. This CDR3 has 15 amino acids. V lost 4 bases, J lost 4 bases, and 2 bases stayed unmatched. CDR3 protein: CASSSGLAGADTQYF. The CDR3 DNA reads as TGTGCCAGCAGTTCAGGACTAGCGGGAGCAGATACGCAGTATTTT.

This clonotype was recorded many times. V and J are TRBV5-1 and TRBJ1-2, with D possibly matching TRBD1 (5 bases). The germline V and J ends were trimmed by 2 bases and 13 bases, with 12 bases remaining between them. The CDR3 totals 11 residues. The germline V gene has CDR1 SGHRS and CDR2 YFSETQ. The chain's CDR3 is CASSLGRETTF. The CDR3 nucleotides read TGCGCCAGCAGCTTAGGCAGGGAGACCACCTTC. Based on the CDR3 plus reference TRBV5-1 and TRBJ1-2, the full variable domain is KAGVTQTPRYLIKTRGQQVTLSCSPISGHRSVSWYQQTPGQGLQFLFEYFSETQRNKGNFPGRFSGRQFSNSRSEMNVSTLELGDSALYLCASSLGRETTFGSGTRLTVV.

The chain joins TRBV3-1 to TRBJ2-1, with D maybe TRBD2 (6 bases). The CDR3 has 15 amino acids. Germline CDR1 reads LGHDT; CDR2 reads YNNKEL (reference sequence). Deletions cut 5 bases from V and 5 bases from J, with 16 bases between. The CDR3 is CASSIRWTNNNEQFF. The DNA of the CDR3 is TGTGCCAGCAGCATACGCTGGACTAACAACAATGAGCAGTTCTTC.

This clonotype appeared once. The chain has TRBV7-9 and TRBJ2-1, with TRBD2 as a possible D gene (6 bases). V was trimmed by 4 bases and J by 9 bases, leaving 19 bases between them. The CDR3 totals 15 residues. Per germline, CDR1 SEHNR and CDR2 FQNEAQ (reference sequence). CDR3: CASSSFSGRVAEQFF. The CDR3 DNA sequence: TGTGCCAGCAGCTCCTTTAGCGGTCGGGTCGCTGAGCAGTTCTTC.

This clonotype was seen a few times. This chain links TRBV9 with TRBJ2-5, with D possibly TRBD1 on 5 matching bases. This CDR3 spans 13 amino acids. Per the germline V gene, CDR1 is SGDLS and CDR2 is YYNGEE. V lost 6 bases to trimming and J lost 3 bases, with 12 bases between them. This CDR3 is CASNPGREETQYF. The CDR3 DNA reads as TGTGCCAGCAACCCGGGCAGGGAAGAGACCCAGTACTTC.

About this clonotype itself: The conserved closing phenylalanine or tryptophan is absent in this CDR3, likely reflecting a read error. CDR3 coding DNA: TGTGCCAGCAGCTTGAAGTCAGGACCTGAAGCTTTCCTT. It codes for CASSLKSGPEAFL. The rearrangement links TRBV7-9 to TRBJ1-1, with D hard to call. The CDR3 is 13 residues long. Germline lookup yields CDR1 SEHNR and CDR2 FQNEAQ (reference sequence). V was trimmed by 3 bases and J by 6 bases, leaving 11 bases between them.

This clonotype was counted at least ten times. The chain is built from TRBV20-1 and TRBJ2-3; TRBD2 aligns across 8 bases. Germline CDR1 DFQATT, CDR2 SNEGSKA (reference sequence). The CDR3 runs to 12 residues. With V trimmed by 5 bases and J by 8 bases, 6 bases remained unmatched. This chain's CDR3 is CSAVSGNGTQYF. CDR3 nucleotides: TGCAGTGCTGTTAGCGGGAACGGTACGCAGTATTTT.